The 16 T cell receptor beta chains in this list originate from one sample, sequenced in a study of T cells in Graves' hyperthyroidism and ophthalmopathy. Researchers amplified the TCR beta CDR3 regions from RNA transcripts. Using the HTBI primer set, a first-round RT-PCR was run on the TCR CDR3. Using its own MiXCR run on the multiplex PCR reads, TCRdb lists one record per CDR3 protein. There are under 250,000 distinct CDR3 sequences in the sample; roughly a sixth occur only once, and around 50% lies in the top ten. The sample taken for sequencing was blood. All receptors come from a man between 50 and 59 years old with Graves' hyperthyroidism.

Ten or more counts support this clonotype. The chain is built from TRBV12-3 or TRBV12-4 and TRBJ1-5; 11 positions agree with TRBD1. CDR3 length equals 15 residues. J was trimmed by 5 bases and V by 6 bases; bases with no gene match: 6. Written as DNA, the CDR3 is TGTGCCAGCAGCCCAGGGACAGGGGGAGATCAGCCCCAGCATTTT. Protein sequence: CASSPGTGGDQPQHF.

This clonotype was seen ten or more times. The rearrangement uses TRBV3-1 and TRBJ1-5; the D gene is possibly TRBD1 (5 bases). In germline, CDR1 is LGHDT, CDR2 YNNKEL (reference sequence). This CDR3 comprises 15 residues. The V gene lost 3 bases and the J gene lost 11 bases, with 20 bases spanning the gap. CDR3 DNA: TGTGCCAGCAGCCAGTCCGGGGGGTCGGGGTTGGCCCAGCATTTT. Protein product: CASSQSGGSGLAQHF.

The table lists this clonotype with a few counts. The J gene is TRBJ2-7, the V gene TRBV6-2 or TRBV6-3; maybe TRBD1 (5 bases). V dropped 6 bases and J dropped 3 bases, with 21 bases sitting between them. CDR3 length: 16 residues. Germline V CDR1 and CDR2: MNHEY, SVGEGT. The CDR3 loop reads CASRGPWSRSDYEQYF. CDR3 in DNA: TGTGCCAGCAGGGGGCCCTGGAGTCGCTCCGACTACGAGCAGTACTTC.

This clonotype has a count of ten or more. The chain combines TRBV11-2 with TRBJ2-1; TRBD1 matches 8 bases. This CDR3 has 15 residues. Germline V gives CDR1 SGHAT, CDR2 FQNNGV. The J segment lost 6 bases and the V segment lost 5 bases, leaving 9 bases of the junction unmatched. CDR3 residues: CASSATQGASNEQFF. In nucleotides, the CDR3 is TGTGCCAGCAGCGCAACTCAGGGGGCTTCCAATGAGCAGTTCTTC.

In its sample, this clonotype was seen many times. This chain connects TRBV18 to TRBJ1-3; 8 bases are a match to TRBD1. The germline CDR1 and CDR2 sequences are KGHSH and LQKENI. V shed 5 bases and J 5 bases; nucleotides not matched to a gene: 11. The CDR3 covers 16 residues. CDR3 protein: CASSSIPTGARNTIYF. The CDR3 DNA is TGTGCCAGCTCATCTATTCCGACAGGGGCACGAAACACCATATATTTT.

This clonotype was picked up a small number of times. The chain joins TRBV10-1 to TRBJ2-1; D is perhaps TRBD1 or TRBD2 (6 bases each). The CDR3 covers 12 residues. Trimming pared 6 bases from V and 9 bases from J, leaving 12 bases between. Germline V gene lookup returns CDR1 WNHNN and CDR2 SYGVQD (reference sequence). The CDR3 bases are TGCGCCAGCAGCCCGGGGGCAGGTGAGCAGTTCTTC. The encoded protein is CASSPGAGEQFF.

The rearrangement links TRBV11-2 to TRBJ1-6; possibly TRBD1 for D (6 bases). The V gene's germline CDR1 is SGHAT and CDR2 FQNNGV. Trimming cost V 3 bases and J 6 bases, with 6 bases left between them. The CDR3 extends over 13 amino acids. The CDR3 reads CASSLDSNSPLHF. Written as DNA, the CDR3 is TGTGCCAGCAGCTTGGACAGTAATTCACCCCTCCACTTT.

A few counts support this clonotype. The chain joins TRBV29-1 to TRBJ1-1, with a possible D match to TRBD1 (6 bases). The CDR3 is made up of 12 amino acids. CDR1 is SQVTM, CDR2 ANQGSEA, per germline. With 2 bases removed from V and 5 bases from J, the gap between germline ends came to 9 bases. The CDR3 is CSVERGETEAFF. The CDR3 DNA sequence: TGCAGCGTTGAAAGGGGGGAAACTGAAGCTTTCTTT.

V and J are TRBV28 and TRBJ2-3, with 12 positions matching TRBD2. The CDR3 covers 18 residues. Trimming at V came to 2 bases and at J to 3 bases, leaving 9 bases not matched to a gene. Germline V gene data show CDR1 as MDHEN and CDR2 as SYDVKM. This CDR3 is CASSLESLAGGSTDTQYF. CDR3 in DNA: TGTGCCAGCAGTTTAGAGTCCCTAGCGGGAGGGTCGACAGATACGCAGTATTTT.

This chain connects TRBV2 to TRBJ2-5, with D unclear. This CDR3 is built from 12 residues. Trimming shortened V by 1 base and J by 3 bases, and 3 bases separated the two germline ends. Germline V gene lookup returns CDR1 SNHLY and CDR2 FYNNEI. CDR3 bases: TGTGCCAGCAGTGAAGATGAAGAGACCCAGTACTTC. This sequence encodes CASSEDEETQYF.

The chain employs TRBV29-1 and TRBJ1-1, with D uncertain. The CDR3 runs 13 residues. Germline CDR1 reads SQVTM; CDR2 reads ANQGSEA. The V and J ends lost 2 bases and 4 bases respectively, with 11 bases between them. The CDR3 sequence is CSVERPGSTEAFF. The CDR3 DNA is TGCAGCGTTGAAAGGCCAGGAAGCACTGAAGCTTTCTTT.

CDR3 nucleotide sequence: TGTGCCAGCAGACCCTTCTTAGCGGGAGAGTTAAGTGAGCAGTTCTTC. It is translated as CASRPFLAGELSEQFF. This chain joins TRBV27 and TRBJ2-1; 9 bases map to TRBD2. J lost 9 bases, V lost 6 bases, and 15 bases had no gene match. This CDR3 contains 16 residues. The V gene's germline CDR1 is MNHEY and CDR2 SMNVEV (reference sequence).

CDR3 sequence: CASSFEGNLLEQYF. The CDR3 region has the DNA TGTGCCAGCAGCTTTGAGGGAAACCTTCTCGAGCAGTACTTC. The chain combines TRBV7-9 with TRBJ2-7, with a tentative D call TRBD2 (5 bases). The CDR3 runs to 14 residues. Germline assignment: CDR1 SEHNR and CDR2 FQNEAQ (reference sequence). The V end lost 3 bases, the J end lost 6 bases, and 15 bases lay between the germline ends.

The V gene is TRBV19, the J gene TRBJ2-7; a possible D gene is TRBD1 (5 bases). There are 15 residues in the CDR3. Germline assignment: CDR1 LNHDA and CDR2 SQIVND (reference sequence). Trimming removed 1 base from V and 5 bases from J, with 15 bases in between. The CDR3 loop reads CASSIAAGFVNEQYF. The DNA for the CDR3 is TGTGCCAGTAGTATAGCGGCAGGGTTCGTCAACGAGCAGTACTTC.

This clonotype came up many times. This rearrangement joins TRBV6-1 to TRBJ2-7; 8 bases are shared with TRBD1. J gave up 3 bases and V 5 bases, and 9 bases lay outside the gene matches. Looked up from germline, CDR1 is MNHNS and CDR2 is SASEGT. CDR3 size: 15 residues. The DNA of the CDR3 is TGTGCCAGCAGTATATTTGCAGGACAGGGCTACGAGCAGTACTTC. As protein: CASSIFAGQGYEQYF.

This clonotype was detected many times. This sequence joins TRBV6-5 and TRBJ1-2; D not certain. Trimming cost V 0 bases and J 6 bases, with 5 bases left between them. There are 12 residues in the CDR3. CDR1 MNHEY and CDR2 SVGAGI come from the germline V gene. For the CDR3, the DNA is TGTGCCAGCAGTTACTCAGAGAATGGCTACACCTTC. This gives the protein CASSYSENGYTF.